What follows are 17 T cell receptor beta chains derived from one specimen sequenced in a study of blood T cell repertoires in COVID-19. This table comes from immunoSEQ multiplex PCR, and its TCRdb copy is limited to in-frame clones, with some not included. The sample has approximately 210,000 clones, almost 90% seen once. The source material was PBMCs or T cells enriched from blood (not recorded which). The receptors were sampled from a woman in her forties or fifties with acute COVID-19.

V usage is TRBV12-3 or TRBV12-4 and J usage is TRBJ2-3; no clear D gene. The V end lost 7 bases, the J end lost 0 bases, and 5 bases lay between the germline ends. The CDR3 length is 12 residues. This CDR3 reads CASKTSTDTQYF. CDR3 DNA: TGTGCCAGCAAAACTAGCACAGATACGCAGTATTTT.

This clone is a singleton in its sample. The genes are TRBV28 and TRBJ2-7, with 7 bases lining up with TRBD1. Germline V lookup: CDR1 MDHEN, CDR2 SYDVKM. This CDR3 comprises 14 residues. The V segment lost 5 bases and the J segment 5 bases; nucleotides outside the gene matches: 9. The CDR3 sequence: CASSPSYRGHEQYF. In DNA form, the CDR3 reads TGTGCCAGCAGTCCGTCCTACAGGGGACACGAGCAGTACTTC.

This chain links TRBV18 with TRBJ2-3, with 10 bases lining up with TRBD1. V was clipped by 3 bases and J by 4 bases; unmatched bases: 4. CDR1 and CDR2 from the germline V gene are KGHSH and LQKENI. The CDR3 is 15 residues long. CDR3 residues: CASSPGTGAADTQYF. The CDR3 bases are TGTGCCAGCTCACCGGGGACAGGGGCGGCAGATACGCAGTATTTT. Drawing the rest from reference TRBV18 and TRBJ2-3, the complete variable domain is NAGVMQNPRHLVRRRGQEARLRCSPMKGHSHVYWYRQLPEEGLKFMVYLQKENIIDESGMPKERFSAEFPKEGPSILRIQQVVRGDSAAYFCASSPGTGAADTQYFGPGTRLTVL.

The chain uses TRBV28 and TRBJ1-3; D not resolved. Deletions cut 3 bases from V and 0 bases from J, with 3 bases between. Germline V CDR1 and CDR2: MDHEN, SYDVKM. This CDR3 comprises 13 residues. Here the CDR3 reads CASSFLSGNTIYF. In nucleotides, the CDR3 is TGTGCCAGCAGTTTTCTCTCTGGAAACACCATATATTTT.

Only one count was recorded for this clone. The V and J genes are TRBV7-3 and TRBJ2-5, with D possibly being TRBD2 (5 bases). The ends were cut back, 5 bases at V and 1 base at J, with 17 bases in the middle. CDR1 is SGHTA, CDR2 FQGTGA, per germline. This CDR3 spans 16 amino acids. The CDR3 loop reads CASSPNGNGIQETQYF. The CDR3 DNA reads TGTGCCAGCAGCCCCAACGGGAATGGGATCCAAGAGACCCAGTACTTC.

This clone was picked up one time. The chain couples TRBV19 to TRBJ2-1; TRBD2 is a possible D gene (6 bases). The CDR3 is 11 residues long. Germline lookup yields CDR1 LNHDA and CDR2 SQIVND (reference sequence). The germline V and J ends were trimmed by 7 bases and 9 bases, with 10 bases remaining between them. The CDR3 DNA reads as TGTGCCAGTAATGGGGGGAGTGAGCAGTTCTTC. Translating it yields CASNGGSEQFF. The full variable domain, its missing parts supplied by reference TRBV19 and TRBJ2-1, is DGGITQSPKYLFRKEGQNVTLSCEQNLNHDAMYWYRQDPGQGLRLIYYSQIVNDFQKGDIAEGYSVSREKKESFPLTVTSAQKNPTAFYLCASNGGSEQFFGPGTRLTVL.

This clone was observed a few times. CDR3 amino acids: CASSLLQGSYNEQFF. CDR3 DNA sequence: TGTGCCAGCAGCTTGCTTCAGGGGTCCTACAATGAGCAGTTCTTC. The gene calls are TRBV5-8 and TRBJ2-1; perhaps TRBD1 as D (6 bases). Germline V lookup: CDR1 SGHTS, CDR2 YDEGEE. The V gene lost 1 base and the J gene lost 1 base, with 9 bases spanning the gap. The CDR3 loop spans 15 amino acids.

The rearrangement uses TRBV7-2 and TRBJ2-2; tentatively, D is TRBD1 (6 bases). V lost 3 bases, J lost 1 base, and 15 bases lay in between. The V gene's germline CDR1 is SGHTA and CDR2 FQGNSA. This CDR3 is 17 amino acids long. Written as DNA, the CDR3 is TGTGCCAGCAGCTTCCAGACAGGATCGGGGAACACCGGGGAGCTGTTTTTT. This sequence encodes CASSFQTGSGNTGELFF.

The CDR3 loop is CATSVGTEPYEQYF. CDR3 coding DNA: TGTGCCACCAGTGTGGGGACAGAACCATACGAGCAGTACTTC. The V call is TRBV24-1, the J call TRBJ2-7, with 7 nucleotides matching TRBD1. Germline V gene data show CDR1 as KGHDR and CDR2 as SFDVKD. The CDR3 contains 14 residues. With 5 bases clipped from V and 4 bases from J, the junction kept 7 bases outside the gene matches.

For the CDR3, the DNA is TGTGCCAGCTCGACCCTACAGGGGGACGTTGAAGCTTTCTTT. Translation: CASSTLQGDVEAFF. This chain links TRBV18 with TRBJ1-1; 8 positions match TRBD1. The CDR3 loop spans 14 amino acids. The trim removed 6 bases at V and 7 bases at J, leaving 10 bases unmatched. Looked up from germline, CDR1 is KGHSH and CDR2 is LQKENI.

Written as DNA, the CDR3 is TGTGCCAGCAACCCCGGGATACGTTCCTACGAGCAGTACTTC. Translating it yields CASNPGIRSYEQYF. This rearrangement joins TRBV6-5 to TRBJ2-7; D might be TRBD2 (5 bases). V was clipped by 7 bases and J by 1 base, with 14 bases between them. Germline CDR1 and CDR2: MNHEY and SVGAGI. The CDR3 is 14 residues long.

This rearrangement joins TRBV27 to TRBJ2-1, with 8 bases fitting TRBD2. The CDR3 runs to 18 residues. Unmatched junction bases numbered 7, after V lost 0 bases and J lost 0 bases. CDR1 and CDR2 (germline): MNHEY, SMNVEV (reference sequence). The CDR3 reads CASSLSVASGPSYNEQFF. CDR3 DNA sequence: TGTGCCAGCAGTTTATCGGTTGCTAGCGGGCCCTCCTACAATGAGCAGTTCTTC.

This sequence joins TRBV19 and TRBJ2-1, with 8 bases fitting TRBD1. CDR3 size: 15 residues. Trimming cost V 7 bases and J 1 base; bases outside gene matches: 6. Germline CDR1 reads LNHDA; CDR2 reads SQIVND (reference sequence). The CDR3 coding sequence is TGTGCCAGTAATCACAGGGGGAGATCCTACAATGAGCAGTTCTTC. Protein: CASNHRGRSYNEQFF.

V usage is TRBV5-1 and J usage is TRBJ1-5; D is undetermined. This CDR3 spans 13 amino acids. Trimming removed 5 bases from V and 3 bases from J, with 9 bases in between. Looked up from germline, CDR1 is SGHRS and CDR2 is YFSETQ. CDR3 loop: CASSYDTNQPQHF. The DNA of the CDR3 is TGCGCCAGCAGTTACGACACCAATCAGCCCCAGCATTTT.

The chain uses TRBV6-6 and TRBJ2-1; 9 bases fit TRBD1. Germline loops: CDR1 MNHNY, CDR2 SVGAGI (reference sequence). The CDR3 contains 16 residues. V dropped 2 bases and J dropped 5; count of bases not matched to a gene: 7. CDR3 in DNA: TGTGCCAGCAGTTACCCTCCGGGACAGGGCGACAATGAGCAGTTCTTC. It translates to CASSYPPGQGDNEQFF.

The chain uses TRBV7-9 and TRBJ2-2; 7 positions match TRBD1. Germline lookup yields CDR1 SEHNR and CDR2 FQNEAQ (reference sequence). The V gene end was trimmed by 3 bases and the J gene end by 5 bases; junction bases not matched to a gene: 6. This CDR3 is built from 15 residues. The CDR3 region is CASSLGQTSTGELFF. CDR3 DNA sequence: TGTGCCAGCAGCTTGGGACAGACATCAACCGGGGAGCTGTTTTTT.

The chain joins TRBV7-3 to TRBJ1-2; D may be TRBD1 (6 bases). Trimming cost V 0 bases and J 2 bases, with 10 bases left between them. There are 15 residues in the CDR3. The germline V gene encodes CDR1 SGHTA and CDR2 FQGTGA. The DNA of the CDR3 is TGTGCCAGCAGCTTAACCCCTACAGGGAACTATGGCTACACCTTC. It is translated as CASSLTPTGNYGYTF.